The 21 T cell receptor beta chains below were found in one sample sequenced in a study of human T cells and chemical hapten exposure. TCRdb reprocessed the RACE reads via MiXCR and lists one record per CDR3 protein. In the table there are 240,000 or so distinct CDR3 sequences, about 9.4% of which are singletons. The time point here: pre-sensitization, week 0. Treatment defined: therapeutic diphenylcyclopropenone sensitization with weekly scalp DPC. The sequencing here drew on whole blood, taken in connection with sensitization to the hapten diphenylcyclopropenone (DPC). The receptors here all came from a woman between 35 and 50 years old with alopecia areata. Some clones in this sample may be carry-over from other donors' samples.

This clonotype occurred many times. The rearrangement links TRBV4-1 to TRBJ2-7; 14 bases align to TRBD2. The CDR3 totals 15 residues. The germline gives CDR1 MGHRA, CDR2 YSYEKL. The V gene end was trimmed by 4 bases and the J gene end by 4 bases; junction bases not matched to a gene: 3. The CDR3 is CASSRRLAGGYEQYF. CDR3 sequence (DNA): TGCGCCAGCAGCCGCCGACTAGCGGGAGGGTACGAGCAGTACTTC.

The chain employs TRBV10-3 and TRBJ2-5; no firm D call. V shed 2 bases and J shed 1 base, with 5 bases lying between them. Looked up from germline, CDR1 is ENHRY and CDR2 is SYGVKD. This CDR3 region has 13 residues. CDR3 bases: TGTGCCATCAGTGAGGGGATCCAAGAGACCCAGTACTTC. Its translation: CAISEGIQETQYF.

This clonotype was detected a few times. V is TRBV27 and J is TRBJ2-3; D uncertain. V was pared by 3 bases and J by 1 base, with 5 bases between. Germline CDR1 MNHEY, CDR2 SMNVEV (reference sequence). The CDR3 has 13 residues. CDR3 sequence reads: CASSFFGTDTQYF. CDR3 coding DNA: TGTGCCAGCAGTTTCTTCGGCACAGATACGCAGTATTTT.

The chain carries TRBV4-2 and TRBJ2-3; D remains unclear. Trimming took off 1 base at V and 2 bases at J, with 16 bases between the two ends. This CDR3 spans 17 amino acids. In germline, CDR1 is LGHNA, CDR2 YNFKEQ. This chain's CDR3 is CASSQGTLAAFTDTQYF. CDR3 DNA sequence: TGTGCCAGCAGCCAAGGAACGCTGGCAGCTTTCACAGATACGCAGTATTTT.

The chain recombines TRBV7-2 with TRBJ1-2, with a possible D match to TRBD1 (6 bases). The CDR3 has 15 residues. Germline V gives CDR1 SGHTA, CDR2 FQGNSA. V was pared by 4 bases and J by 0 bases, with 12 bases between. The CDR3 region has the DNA TGTGCCAGCAGCTCCCGACAGGCGGCTAACTATGGCTACACCTTC. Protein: CASSSRQAANYGYTF. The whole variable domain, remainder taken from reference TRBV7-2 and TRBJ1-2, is GAGVSQSPSNKVTEKGKDVELRCDPISGHTALYWYRQSLGQGLEFLIYFQGNSAPDKSGLPSDRFSAERTGGSVSTLTIQRTQQEDSAVYLCASSSRQAANYGYTFGSGTRLTVV.

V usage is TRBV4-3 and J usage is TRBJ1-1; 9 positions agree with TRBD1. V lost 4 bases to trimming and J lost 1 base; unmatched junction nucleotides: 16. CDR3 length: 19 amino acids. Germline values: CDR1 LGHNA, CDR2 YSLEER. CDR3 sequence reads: CASSPSAAGTGFANTEAFF. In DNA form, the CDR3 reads TGCGCCAGCAGCCCCTCCGCCGCCGGGACAGGGTTCGCGAACACTGAAGCTTTCTTT.

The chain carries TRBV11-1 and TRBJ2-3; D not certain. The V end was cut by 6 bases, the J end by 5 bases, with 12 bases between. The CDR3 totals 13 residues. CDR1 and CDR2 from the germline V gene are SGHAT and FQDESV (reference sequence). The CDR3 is CASSEAYRDTQYF. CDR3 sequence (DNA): TGTGCCAGCAGTGAAGCCTACAGAGATACGCAGTATTTT.

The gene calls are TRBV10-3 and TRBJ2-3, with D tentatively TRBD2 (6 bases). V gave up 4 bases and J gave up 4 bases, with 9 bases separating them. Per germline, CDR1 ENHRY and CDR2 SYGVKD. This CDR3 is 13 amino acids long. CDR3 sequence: CAISVREADTQYF. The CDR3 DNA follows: TGTGCCATCAGTGTAAGGGAGGCAGATACGCAGTATTTT.

The CDR3 DNA is TGTGCCAGCAGTTACTATTTGGGGAAAGCTTTCTTT. Translating it yields CASSYYLGKAFF. The chain joins TRBV6-5 to TRBJ1-1; D is undetermined. Trimming pared 1 base from V and 9 bases from J, leaving 9 bases between. Germline CDR1 and CDR2: MNHEY and SVGAGI. This CDR3 is 12 amino acids long.

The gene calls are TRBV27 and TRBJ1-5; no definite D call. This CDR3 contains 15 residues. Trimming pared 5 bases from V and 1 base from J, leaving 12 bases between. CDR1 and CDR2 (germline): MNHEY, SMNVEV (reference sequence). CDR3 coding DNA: TGTGCCAGCAGTGCCGGAGGGAGAAGCAATCAGCCCCAGCATTTT. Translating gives CASSAGGRSNQPQHF.

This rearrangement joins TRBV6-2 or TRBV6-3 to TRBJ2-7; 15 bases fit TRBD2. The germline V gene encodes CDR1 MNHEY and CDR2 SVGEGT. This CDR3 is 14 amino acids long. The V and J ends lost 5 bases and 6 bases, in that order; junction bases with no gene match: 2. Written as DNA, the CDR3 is TGTGCCAGCAGTCGGACTAGCGGGAGGGGCGAGCAGTACTTC. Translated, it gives CASSRTSGRGEQYF.

The CDR3 is CASSSNTGEPLHF. The CDR3 nucleotides are TGTGCCAGCAGCAGCAACACAGGGGAGCCCCTCCACTTT. V is TRBV5-5 and J is TRBJ1-6; TRBD1 aligns across 7 bases. Unmatched junction bases numbered 8, after V lost 4 bases and J lost 13 bases. Germline lookup yields CDR1 SGHKS and CDR2 YYEKEE (reference sequence). The CDR3 totals 13 residues.

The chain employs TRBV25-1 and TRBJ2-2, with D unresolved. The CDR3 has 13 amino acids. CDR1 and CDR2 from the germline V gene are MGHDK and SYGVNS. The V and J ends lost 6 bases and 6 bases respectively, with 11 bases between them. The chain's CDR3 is CASSPGPPGELFF. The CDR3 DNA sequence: TGTGCCAGCAGCCCCGGTCCCCCCGGGGAGCTGTTTTTT. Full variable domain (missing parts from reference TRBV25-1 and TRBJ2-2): EADIYQTPRYLVIGTGKKITLECSQTMGHDKMYWYQQDPGMELHLIHYSYGVNSTEKGDLSSESTVSRIRTEHFPLTLESARPSHTSQYLCASSPGPPGELFFGEGSRLTVL.

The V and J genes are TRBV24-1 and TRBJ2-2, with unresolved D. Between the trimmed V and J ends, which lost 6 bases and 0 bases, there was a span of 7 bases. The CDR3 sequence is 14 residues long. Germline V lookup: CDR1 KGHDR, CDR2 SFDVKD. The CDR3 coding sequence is TGTGCCACCAGTCGCGCTTCGAACACCGGGGAGCTGTTTTTT. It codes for CATSRASNTGELFF.

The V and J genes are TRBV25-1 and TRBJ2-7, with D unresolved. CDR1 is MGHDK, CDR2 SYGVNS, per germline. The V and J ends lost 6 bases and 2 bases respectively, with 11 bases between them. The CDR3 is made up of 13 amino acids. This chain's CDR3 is CASRKDGTYEQYF. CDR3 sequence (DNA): TGTGCCAGCAGAAAGGATGGGACCTACGAGCAGTACTTC.

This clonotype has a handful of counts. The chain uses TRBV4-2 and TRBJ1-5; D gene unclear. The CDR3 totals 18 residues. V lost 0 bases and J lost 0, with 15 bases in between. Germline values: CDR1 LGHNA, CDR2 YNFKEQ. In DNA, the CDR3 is TGTGCCAGCAGCCAAGATGAAGGTCTGGGCGGTAGCAATCAGCCCCAGCATTTT. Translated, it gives CASSQDEGLGGSNQPQHF.

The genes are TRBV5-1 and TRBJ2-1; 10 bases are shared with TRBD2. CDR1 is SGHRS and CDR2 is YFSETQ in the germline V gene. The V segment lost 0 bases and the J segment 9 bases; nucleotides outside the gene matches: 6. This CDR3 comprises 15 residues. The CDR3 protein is CASSLVGLAGVEQFF. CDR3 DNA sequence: TGCGCCAGCAGCTTGGTAGGTCTAGCGGGAGTTGAGCAGTTCTTC.

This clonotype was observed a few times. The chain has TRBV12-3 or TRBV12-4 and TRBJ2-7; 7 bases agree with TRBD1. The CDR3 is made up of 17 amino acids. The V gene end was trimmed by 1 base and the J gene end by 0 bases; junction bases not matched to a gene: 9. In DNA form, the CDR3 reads TGTGCCAGCAGTTTAGGGAAACCGGGACAGCGCTCCTACGAGCAGTACTTC. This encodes CASSLGKPGQRSYEQYF.

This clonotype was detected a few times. The CDR3 sequence: CASSPQDTGELFF. As DNA, the CDR3 is TGTGCCAGCAGCCCCCAGGACACCGGGGAGCTGTTTTTT. The chain carries TRBV27 and TRBJ2-2; D is ambiguous. The germline CDR1 and CDR2 sequences are MNHEY and SMNVEV (reference sequence). V gave up 6 bases and J gave up 3 bases, with 8 bases separating them. The CDR3 loop spans 13 amino acids.

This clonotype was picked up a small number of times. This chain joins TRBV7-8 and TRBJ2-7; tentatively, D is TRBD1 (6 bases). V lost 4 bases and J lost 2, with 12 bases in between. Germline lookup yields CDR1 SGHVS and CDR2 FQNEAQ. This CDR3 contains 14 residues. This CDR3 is CASSSLGQTYEQYF. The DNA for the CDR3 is TGTGCCAGCAGCTCCCTAGGACAGACCTACGAGCAGTACTTC.

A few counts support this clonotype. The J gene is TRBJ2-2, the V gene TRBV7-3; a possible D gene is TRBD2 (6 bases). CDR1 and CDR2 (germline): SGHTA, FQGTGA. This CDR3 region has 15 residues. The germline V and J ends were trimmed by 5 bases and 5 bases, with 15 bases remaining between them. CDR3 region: CASSPAGRRTGELFF. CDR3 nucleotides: TGTGCCAGCAGCCCAGCGGGTCGGCGGACCGGGGAGCTGTTTTTT.